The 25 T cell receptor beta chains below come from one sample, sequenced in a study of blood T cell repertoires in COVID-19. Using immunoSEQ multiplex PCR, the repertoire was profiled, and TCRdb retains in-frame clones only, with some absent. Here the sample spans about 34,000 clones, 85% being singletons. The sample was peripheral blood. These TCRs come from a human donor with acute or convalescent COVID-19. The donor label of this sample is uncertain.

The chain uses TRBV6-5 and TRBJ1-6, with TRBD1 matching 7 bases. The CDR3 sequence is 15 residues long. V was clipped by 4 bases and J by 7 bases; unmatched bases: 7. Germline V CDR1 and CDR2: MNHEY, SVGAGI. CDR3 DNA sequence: TGTGCCAGCAGTTCCCCGACAGGGCCCAATTCACCCCTCCACTTT. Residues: CASSSPTGPNSPLHF.

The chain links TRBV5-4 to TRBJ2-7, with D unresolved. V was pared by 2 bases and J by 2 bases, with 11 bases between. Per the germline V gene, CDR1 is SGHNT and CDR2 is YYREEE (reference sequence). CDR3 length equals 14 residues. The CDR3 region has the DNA TGTGCCAGCAGCTTCCCCGGAGACCCCTACGAGCAGTACTTC. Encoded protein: CASSFPGDPYEQYF.

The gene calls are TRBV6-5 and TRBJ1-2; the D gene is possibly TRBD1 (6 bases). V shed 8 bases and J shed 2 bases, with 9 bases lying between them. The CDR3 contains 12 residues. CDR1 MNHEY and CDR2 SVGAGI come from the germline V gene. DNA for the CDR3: TGTGCCAGCCGTACAGGGAACTATGGCTACACCTTC. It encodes CASRTGNYGYTF.

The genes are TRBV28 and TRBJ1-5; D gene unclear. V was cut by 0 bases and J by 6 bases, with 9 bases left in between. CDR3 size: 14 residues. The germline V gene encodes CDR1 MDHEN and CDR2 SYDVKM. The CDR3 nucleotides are TGTGCCAGCAGTTTATGGAGGGTAGGTCAGCCCCAGCATTTT. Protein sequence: CASSLWRVGQPQHF.

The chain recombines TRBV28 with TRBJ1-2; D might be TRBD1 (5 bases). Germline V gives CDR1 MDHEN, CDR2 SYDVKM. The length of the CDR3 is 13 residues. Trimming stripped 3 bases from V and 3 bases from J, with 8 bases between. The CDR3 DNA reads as TGTGCCAGCAGTTTGGGGCAGTACTATGGCTACACCTTC. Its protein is CASSLGQYYGYTF.

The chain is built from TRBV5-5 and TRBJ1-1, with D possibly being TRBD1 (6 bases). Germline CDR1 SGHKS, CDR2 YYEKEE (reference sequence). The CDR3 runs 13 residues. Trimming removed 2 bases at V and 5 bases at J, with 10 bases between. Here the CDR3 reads CASSLEGGTEAFF. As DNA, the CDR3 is TGTGCCAGCAGCTTAGAGGGGGGGACTGAAGCTTTCTTT.

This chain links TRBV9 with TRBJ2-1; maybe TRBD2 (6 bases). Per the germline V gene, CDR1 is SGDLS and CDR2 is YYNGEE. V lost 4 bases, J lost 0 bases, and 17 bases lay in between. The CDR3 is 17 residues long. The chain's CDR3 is CASSPLAVPSSYNEQFF. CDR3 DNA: TGTGCCAGCAGCCCCTTAGCGGTCCCGAGCTCCTACAATGAGCAGTTCTTC.

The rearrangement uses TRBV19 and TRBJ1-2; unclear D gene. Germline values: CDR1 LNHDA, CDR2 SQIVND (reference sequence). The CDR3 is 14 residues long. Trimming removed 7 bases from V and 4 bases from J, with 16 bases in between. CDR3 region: CASNQASRSYGYTF. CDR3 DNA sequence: TGTGCCAGTAATCAGGCCAGCCGATCCTATGGCTACACCTTC.

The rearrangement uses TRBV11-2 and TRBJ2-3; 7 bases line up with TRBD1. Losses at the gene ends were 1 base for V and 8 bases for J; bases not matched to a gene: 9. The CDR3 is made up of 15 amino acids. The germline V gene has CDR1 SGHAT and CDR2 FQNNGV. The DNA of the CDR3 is TGTGCCAGCAGCTTAGCCGACCTAACAGGGGTTACGCAGTATTTT. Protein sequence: CASSLADLTGVTQYF.

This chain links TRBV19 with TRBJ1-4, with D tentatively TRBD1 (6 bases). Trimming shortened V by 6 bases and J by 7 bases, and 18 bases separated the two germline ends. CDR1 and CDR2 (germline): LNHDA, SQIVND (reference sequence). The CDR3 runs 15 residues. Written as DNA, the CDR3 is TGTGCCAGTAGGTCCCACGGGACAAGCAGTGAAAAACTGTTTTTT. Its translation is CASRSHGTSSEKLFF.

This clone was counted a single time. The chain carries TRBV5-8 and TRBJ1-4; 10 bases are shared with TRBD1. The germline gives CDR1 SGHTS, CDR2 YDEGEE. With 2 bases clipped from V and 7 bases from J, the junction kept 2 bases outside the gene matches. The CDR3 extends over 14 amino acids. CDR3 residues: CASSFRTGGEKLFF. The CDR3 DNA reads TGTGCCAGCAGCTTCCGGACAGGGGGTGAAAAACTGTTTTTT.

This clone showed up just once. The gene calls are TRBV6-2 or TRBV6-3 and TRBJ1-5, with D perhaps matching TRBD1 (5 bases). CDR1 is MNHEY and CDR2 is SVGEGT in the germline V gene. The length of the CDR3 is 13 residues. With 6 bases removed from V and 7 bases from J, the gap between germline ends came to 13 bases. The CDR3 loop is CASSSDRWQPQHF. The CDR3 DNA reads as TGTGCCAGCAGCTCCGACAGATGGCAGCCCCAGCATTTT.

CDR3 nucleotide sequence: TGTGCCAGCAGGGCCGGTGCACAGTCACCCGACGAGCAGTACTTC. Encoded protein: CASRAGAQSPDEQYF. V is TRBV28 and J is TRBJ2-7; D unclear. The V and J ends lost 6 bases and 5 bases respectively, with 20 bases between them. This CDR3 contains 15 residues. Looked up from germline, CDR1 is MDHEN and CDR2 is SYDVKM.

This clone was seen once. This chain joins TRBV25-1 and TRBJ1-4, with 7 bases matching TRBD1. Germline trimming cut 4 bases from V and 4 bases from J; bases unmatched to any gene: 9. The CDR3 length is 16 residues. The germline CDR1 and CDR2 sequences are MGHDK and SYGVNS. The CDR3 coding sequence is TGTGCCAGCAGTGTAGGACCAGGGGGAGGTAATGAAAAACTGTTTTTT. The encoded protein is CASSVGPGGGNEKLFF.

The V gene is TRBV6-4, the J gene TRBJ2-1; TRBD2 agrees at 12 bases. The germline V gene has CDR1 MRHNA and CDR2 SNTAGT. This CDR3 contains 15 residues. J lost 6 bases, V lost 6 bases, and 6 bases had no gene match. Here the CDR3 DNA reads TGTGCCAGCAGCCCTGGACTAGCGGGGCCCAATGAGCAGTTCTTC. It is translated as CASSPGLAGPNEQFF.

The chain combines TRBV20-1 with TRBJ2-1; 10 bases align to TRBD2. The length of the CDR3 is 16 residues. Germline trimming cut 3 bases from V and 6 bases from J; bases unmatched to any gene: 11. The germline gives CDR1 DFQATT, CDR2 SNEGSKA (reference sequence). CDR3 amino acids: CSASTSGTGGGNEQFF. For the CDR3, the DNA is TGCAGTGCTAGTACTAGCGGGACTGGCGGAGGCAATGAGCAGTTCTTC.

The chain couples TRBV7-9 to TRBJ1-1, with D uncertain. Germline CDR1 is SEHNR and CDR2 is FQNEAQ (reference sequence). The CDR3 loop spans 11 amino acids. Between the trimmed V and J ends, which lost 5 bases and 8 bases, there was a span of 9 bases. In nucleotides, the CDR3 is TGTGCCAGCAGCCGTAGCATAGAAGCTTTCTTT. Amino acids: CASSRSIEAFF.

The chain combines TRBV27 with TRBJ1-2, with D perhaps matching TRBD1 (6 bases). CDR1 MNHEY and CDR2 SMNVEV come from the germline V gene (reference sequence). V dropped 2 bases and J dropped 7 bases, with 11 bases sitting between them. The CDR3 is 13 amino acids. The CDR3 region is CASSLMGASGYTF. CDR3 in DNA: TGTGCCAGCAGTTTAATGGGGGCCAGTGGCTACACCTTC.

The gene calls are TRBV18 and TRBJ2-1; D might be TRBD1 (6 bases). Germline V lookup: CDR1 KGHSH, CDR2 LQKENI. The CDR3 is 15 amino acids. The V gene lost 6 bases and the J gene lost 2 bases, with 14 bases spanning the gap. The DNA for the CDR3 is TGTGCCAGCTCGATCAGACAGGACCCCTACAATGAGCAGTTCTTC. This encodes CASSIRQDPYNEQFF.

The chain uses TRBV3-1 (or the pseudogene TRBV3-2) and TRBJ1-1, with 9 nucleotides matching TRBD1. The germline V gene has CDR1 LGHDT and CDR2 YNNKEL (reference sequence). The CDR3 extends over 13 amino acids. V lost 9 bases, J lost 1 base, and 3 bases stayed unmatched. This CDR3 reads CASGTGRNTEAFF. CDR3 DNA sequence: TGTGCCAGTGGGACAGGGAGGAACACTGAAGCTTTCTTT.

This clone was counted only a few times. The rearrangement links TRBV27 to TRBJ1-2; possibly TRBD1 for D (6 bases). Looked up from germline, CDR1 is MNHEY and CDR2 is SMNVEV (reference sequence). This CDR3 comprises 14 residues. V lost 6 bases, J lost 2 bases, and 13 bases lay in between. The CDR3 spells CASSPQGPNYGYTF. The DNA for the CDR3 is TGTGCCAGCAGCCCACAGGGACCCAACTATGGCTACACCTTC.

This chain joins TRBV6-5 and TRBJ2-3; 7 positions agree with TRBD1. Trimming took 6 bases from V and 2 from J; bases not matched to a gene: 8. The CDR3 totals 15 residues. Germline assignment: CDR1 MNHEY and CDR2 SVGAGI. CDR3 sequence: CASREGQLHTDTQYF. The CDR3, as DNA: TGTGCCAGCAGAGAGGGACAGCTACACACAGATACGCAGTATTTT.

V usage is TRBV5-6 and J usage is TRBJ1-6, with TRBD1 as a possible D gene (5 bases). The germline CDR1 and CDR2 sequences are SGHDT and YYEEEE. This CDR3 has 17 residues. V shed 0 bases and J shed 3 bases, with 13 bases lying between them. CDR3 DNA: TGTGCCAGCAGCTTGGCGTTCGGGGGGAACTATAATTCACCCCTCCACTTT. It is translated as CASSLAFGGNYNSPLHF.

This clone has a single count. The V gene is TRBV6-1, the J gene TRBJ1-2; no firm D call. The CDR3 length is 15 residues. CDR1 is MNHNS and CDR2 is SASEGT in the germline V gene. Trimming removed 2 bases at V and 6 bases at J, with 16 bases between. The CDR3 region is CASSEWAAEINGYTF. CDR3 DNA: TGTGCCAGCAGTGAATGGGCAGCGGAAATCAATGGCTACACCTTC.

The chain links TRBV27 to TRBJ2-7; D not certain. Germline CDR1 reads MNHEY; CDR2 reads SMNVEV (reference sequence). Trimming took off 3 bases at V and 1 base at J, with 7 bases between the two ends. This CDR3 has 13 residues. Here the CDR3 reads CASSFGGSYEQYF. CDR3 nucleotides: TGTGCCAGCAGTTTCGGCGGATCCTACGAGCAGTACTTC.